Listed here is a single T cell receptor beta chain. Its antigen remains unidentified. The data derive from a study of shared clonotypes between healthy human individuals. The study's findings and limits: Generally, naive subsets came out with larger estimated richness than memory subsets.

The CDR3 runs to 15 residues. Losses at the gene ends were 8 bases for V and 0 bases for J; bases not matched to a gene: 7. Germline CDR1 reads WSHSY; CDR2 reads SAAADI. Clones were sequenced by immunoSEQ multiplex PCR, and TCRdb holds only the in-frame ones, with some missing. This table has around 2,000,000 clones, 95% appearing once. Sequencing input: naive CD4+ T cells sorted from blood. Subset denoted: CD45RA+ positively selected. The rearrangement links TRBV10-2 to TRBJ2-7; 10 bases agree with TRBD2. The receptor's source is a man aged 18 to 29 in good health. Here the CDR3 reads CASSDLAGVSYEQYF. DNA for the CDR3: TGCGCCAGCTCGGATCTAGCGGGGGTCTCCTACGAGCAGTACTTC.